Reported below is one T cell receptor beta chain. This record comes from a study of blood T cell repertoires in COVID-19. Method: immunoSEQ multiplex PCR; TCRdb's copy keeps in-frame clones and lacks some. The table lists around 100,000 clones, roughly 85% of them singletons, with approximately 31% in the top ten. This CDR3 is 13 amino acids long. CDR1 and CDR2 from the germline V gene are SQVTM and ANQGSEA. V was shortened by 1 base and J by 3 bases, with 9 bases between the two germline ends. This TCR came from a man between 65 and 80 years old with active or convalescent COVID-19. The chain is built from TRBV29-1 and TRBJ1-2; D is ambiguous. Specimen: peripheral blood. The CDR3 region has the DNA TGCAGCGTTGAAGGGACCGGGGACTATGGCTACACCTTC. Translation gives CSVEGTGDYGYTF.